This TCR beta chain was obtained from a study of beta chain features in type 1 diabetes. Whole-study context: Healthy donors and patients had similar age, gender and cell yields.

The investigators reverse transcribed all of the isolated RNA, so they sequenced expressed TCRB transcripts. The method was immunoSEQ multiplex PCR; TCRdb's version includes in-frame clones alone and lacks a portion of them. Here the sample spans some 150,000 clones, around a tenth being singletons. Points from the study as a whole: Healthy donors had naive, central memory and Treg TCRB repertoires that appeared less similar than those seen among patients. The study found moderately but significantly shorter TCRB CDR3s in all four CD4+ subsets of Type 1 diabetes patients.

A few counts support this clone. What it binds is not known. Sequencing was carried out using central memory CD4+ T cells from blood. This receptor was identified in a man younger than 35 in good health.

The chain's CDR3 is CASSRSQDSYEQYF. The CDR3, as DNA: TGTGCCAGCAGCAGATCGCAGGATTCCTACGAGCAGTACTTC. The chain carries TRBV7-9 and TRBJ2-7; D unresolved. The length of the CDR3 is 14 residues. Trimming shortened V by 5 bases and J by 1 base, and 12 bases separated the two germline ends. Germline CDR1 reads SEHNR; CDR2 reads FQNEAQ (reference sequence). The entire variable domain, with the rest obtained from reference TRBV7-9 and TRBJ2-7, is as follows: DTGVSQNPRHKITKRGQNVTFRCDPISEHNRLYWYRQTLGQGPEFLTYFQNEAQLEKSRLLSDRFSAERPKGSFSTLEIQRTEQGDSAMYLCASSRSQDSYEQYFGPGTRLTVT.